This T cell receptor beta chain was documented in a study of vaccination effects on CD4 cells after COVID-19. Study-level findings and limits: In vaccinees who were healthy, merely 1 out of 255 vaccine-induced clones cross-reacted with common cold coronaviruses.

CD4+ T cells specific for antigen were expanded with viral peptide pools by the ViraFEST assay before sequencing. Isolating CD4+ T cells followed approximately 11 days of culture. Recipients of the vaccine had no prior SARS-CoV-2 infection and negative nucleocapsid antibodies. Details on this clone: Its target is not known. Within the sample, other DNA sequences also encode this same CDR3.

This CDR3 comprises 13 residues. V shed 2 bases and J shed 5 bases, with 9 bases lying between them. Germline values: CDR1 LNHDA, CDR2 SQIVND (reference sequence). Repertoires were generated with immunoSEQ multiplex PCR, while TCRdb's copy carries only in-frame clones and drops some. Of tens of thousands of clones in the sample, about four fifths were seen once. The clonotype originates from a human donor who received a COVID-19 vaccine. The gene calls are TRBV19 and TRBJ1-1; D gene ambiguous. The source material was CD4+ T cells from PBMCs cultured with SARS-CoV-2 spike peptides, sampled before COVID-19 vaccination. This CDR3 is CASSISDRTEAFF. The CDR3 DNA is TGTGCCAGTAGTATATCGGACCGGACTGAAGCTTTCTTT.